The 20 T cell receptor beta chains below all came from one sample that was sequenced in a study of blood T cell repertoires in COVID-19. Clones were read by immunoSEQ multiplex PCR, and TCRdb kept only the in-frame ones, dropping some. The top ten hold over 0.95% of the sample, which has 200,000 to 250,000 clones, about 85% seen once. The specimen was peripheral blood. The receptors were gathered from a man in his forties with acute or convalescent COVID-19.

V gene TRBV7-8 combines with J gene TRBJ1-6; D is uncertain. This CDR3 spans 13 amino acids. With 3 bases removed from V and 14 bases from J, the gap between germline ends came to 14 bases. Germline V gene lookup returns CDR1 SGHVS and CDR2 FQNEAQ. Written as DNA, the CDR3 is TGTGCCAGCAGCTTGTATGGAGTCGAAACCCTCCACTTT. It yields the protein CASSLYGVETLHF.

This clone appeared once. This rearrangement joins TRBV9 to TRBJ2-1; TRBD2 matches 9 bases. There are 14 residues in the CDR3. Looked up from germline, CDR1 is SGDLS and CDR2 is YYNGEE. After removal of 0 bases from V and 7 bases from J, the junction contained 2 bases not matched to a gene. This CDR3 is CASSVASGANEQFF. DNA for the CDR3: TGTGCCAGCAGCGTAGCTAGCGGGGCGAATGAGCAGTTCTTC.

The rearrangement links TRBV9 to TRBJ1-2, with D uncertain. CDR1 and CDR2 (germline): SGDLS, YYNGEE. The CDR3 totals 14 residues. V shed 0 bases and J shed 5 bases, with 11 bases lying between them. The CDR3 loop reads CASSVDPGDYGYTF. DNA for the CDR3: TGTGCCAGCAGCGTAGACCCCGGGGATTATGGCTACACCTTC.

The chain combines TRBV7-2 with TRBJ2-7; 7 bases agree with TRBD1. CDR3 length equals 15 residues. Germline values: CDR1 SGHTA, CDR2 FQGNSA. Trimming took 3 bases from V and 3 from J; bases not matched to a gene: 8. In DNA form, the CDR3 reads TGTGCCAGCAGCTTTCGTGGACAGGAGAACTACGAGCAGTACTTC. Translated, it gives CASSFRGQENYEQYF.

The chain uses TRBV3-1 (or the pseudogene TRBV3-2) and TRBJ2-7, with a tentative D call TRBD1 (6 bases). This CDR3 region has 14 residues. Germline V gene sequence: CDR1 LGHDT, CDR2 YNNKEL (reference sequence). V was pared by 4 bases and J by 12 bases, with 22 bases between. CDR3 DNA sequence: TGTGCCAGCAGCCCGGCGCTGCAGGGGCTACGACGGTACTTC. The encoded protein is CASSPALQGLRRYF.

V and J are TRBV5-4 and TRBJ2-5; 8 bases agree with TRBD2. Looked up from germline, CDR1 is SGHNT and CDR2 is YYREEE (reference sequence). The CDR3 is 14 amino acids. Trimming at V came to 6 bases and at J to 4 bases, leaving 8 bases not matched to a gene. The CDR3 spells CASTRGGQIETQYF. In DNA form, the CDR3 reads TGTGCCAGCACCCGGGGGGGGCAGATAGAGACCCAGTACTTC.

The chain combines TRBV12-3 or TRBV12-4 with TRBJ2-7, with D unresolved. The CDR3 consists of 12 residues. V was trimmed by 5 bases and J by 4 bases, leaving 9 bases between them. The DNA of the CDR3 is TGTGCCAGCAGTCGGCGGCTATACGAGCAGTACTTC. This encodes CASSRRLYEQYF.

The chain is built from TRBV27 and TRBJ1-2; 9 bases are shared with TRBD1. Trimming removed 5 bases from V and 7 bases from J; junction bases left unmatched: 11. This CDR3 comprises 15 residues. The germline CDR1 and CDR2 sequences are MNHEY and SMNVEV (reference sequence). This chain's CDR3 is CASSEPGQGSGGYTF. For the CDR3, the DNA is TGTGCCAGCAGTGAACCGGGACAGGGTTCGGGTGGCTACACCTTC.

The chain employs TRBV19 and TRBJ1-1; perhaps TRBD1 as D (6 bases). The CDR3 is 14 amino acids. Germline V gives CDR1 LNHDA, CDR2 SQIVND (reference sequence). The V gene lost 0 bases and the J gene lost 6 bases, with 11 bases spanning the gap. The CDR3 DNA follows: TGTGCCAGTAGTATAGACCAGTCAGGGGCTGAAGCTTTCTTT. Residues: CASSIDQSGAEAFF.

The V call is TRBV28, the J call TRBJ1-1, with 7 bases matching TRBD1. Germline V lookup: CDR1 MDHEN, CDR2 SYDVKM. This CDR3 region has 15 residues. V shed 6 bases, J shed 2 bases, and the junction held 9 bases outside the gene matches. The CDR3 protein is CASSSTGTENTEAFF. CDR3 coding DNA: TGTGCCAGCAGCTCCACCGGGACAGAAAACACTGAAGCTTTCTTT. Drawing the rest from reference TRBV28 and TRBJ1-1, the complete variable domain is DVKVTQSSRYLVKRTGEKVFLECVQDMDHENMFWYRQDPGLGLRLIYFSYDVKMKEKGDIPEGYSVSREKKERFSLILESASTNQTSMYLCASSSTGTENTEAFFGQGTRLTVV.

The rearrangement joins TRBV5-1 to TRBJ2-5, with D tentatively TRBD2 (7 bases). The V and J ends lost 2 bases and 5 bases respectively, with 13 bases between them. Germline V gene lookup returns CDR1 SGHRS and CDR2 YFSETQ. The CDR3 loop spans 14 amino acids. CDR3 in DNA: TGCGCCAGCAGCTTAGGCGGGGGCATGGAGACCCAGTACTTC. Protein: CASSLGGGMETQYF.

The J gene is TRBJ2-3, the V gene TRBV7-9, with D perhaps matching TRBD2 (5 bases). Between the trimmed V and J ends, which lost 8 bases and 3 bases, there was a span of 9 bases. Germline V lookup: CDR1 SEHNR, CDR2 FQNEAQ (reference sequence). CDR3 length: 12 amino acids. DNA for the CDR3: TGTGCCAGCGAGAGGGATACAGATACGCAGTATTTT. Translation gives CASERDTDTQYF.

The V call is TRBV7-3, the J call TRBJ2-1; a weak D match, TRBD1 (6 bases). The germline V gene encodes CDR1 SGHTA and CDR2 FQGTGA. The ends were cut back, 0 bases at V and 3 bases at J, with 12 bases in the middle. The CDR3 runs 16 residues. CDR3 sequence: CASSLTPTGSYNEQFF. The CDR3 DNA follows: TGTGCCAGCAGCTTAACCCCGACAGGTAGCTACAATGAGCAGTTCTTC.

The chain carries TRBV5-1 and TRBJ1-2; 8 bases agree with TRBD1. J gave up 3 bases and V 1 base, and 5 bases lay outside the gene matches. This CDR3 has 15 amino acids. CDR1 is SGHRS and CDR2 is YFSETQ in the germline V gene. CDR3 bases: TGCGCCAGCAGCTTGCGAGCAGGGGGCGACTATGGCTACACCTTC. Protein sequence: CASSLRAGGDYGYTF.

The V and J genes are TRBV28 and TRBJ2-3, with a tentative D call TRBD2 (7 bases). From germline, CDR1 is MDHEN and CDR2 SYDVKM. Trimming left V 6 bases short and J 6 bases short, with 22 bases between. CDR3 size: 16 residues. The CDR3: CASSLLLGGRLDTQYF. In DNA, the CDR3 is TGTGCCAGCAGCCTCCTGTTGGGGGGGCGCCTTGATACGCAGTATTTT.

The V and J genes are TRBV10-3 and TRBJ1-5; 11 bases match TRBD1. V lost 1 base to trimming and J lost 4 bases; unmatched junction nucleotides: 3. The CDR3 length is 16 residues. CDR1 ENHRY and CDR2 SYGVKD come from the germline V gene. The CDR3 region has the DNA TGTGCCATCAGTGAGTTTGGGACAGGGGGGAATCAGCCCCAGCATTTT. This codes for CAISEFGTGGNQPQHF.

The chain joins TRBV24-1 to TRBJ2-7, with D maybe TRBD1 (6 bases). The CDR3 contains 12 residues. CDR1 is KGHDR, CDR2 SFDVKD, per germline. The V end lost 9 bases, the J end lost 5 bases, and 13 bases lay between the germline ends. The CDR3 DNA follows: TGTGCCACCTCTTCGACAGGCCACGAGCAGTACTTC. Translated: CATSSTGHEQYF.

The chain combines TRBV7-9 with TRBJ1-2; TRBD1 aligns across 7 bases. CDR1 is SEHNR, CDR2 FQNEAQ, per germline (reference sequence). The junction had 7 bases not matched to a gene; V was cut back by 5 bases and J by 4 bases. This CDR3 contains 14 residues. For the CDR3, the DNA is TGTGCCAGCAGCGACGGGACAGCCGCCTATGGCTACACCTTC. Its protein product is CASSDGTAAYGYTF.

A few counts support this clone. The V and J genes are TRBV7-9 and TRBJ2-3; no reliable D call. Germline loops: CDR1 SEHNR, CDR2 FQNEAQ (reference sequence). The CDR3 contains 13 residues. With 3 bases removed from V and 6 bases from J, the gap between germline ends came to 10 bases. CDR3 loop: CASSLGSADTQYF. CDR3 DNA sequence: TGTGCCAGCAGCTTGGGCTCGGCGGATACGCAGTATTTT.

This clone was recorded a few times. This chain uses TRBV7-2 with TRBJ1-1; a weak D match, TRBD1 (5 bases). The CDR3 loop spans 13 amino acids. Germline loops: CDR1 SGHTA, CDR2 FQGNSA. The V and J ends lost 2 bases and 6 bases respectively, with 10 bases between them. CDR3 in DNA: TGTGCCAGCAGCTTATCCCCGGGGGCTGAAGCTTTCTTT. Its protein is CASSLSPGAEAFF.